This entry lists 23 T cell receptor beta chains sequenced from one sample in a study of T cell repertoires in cytomegalovirus infection. MiXCR, run by TCRdb on the reads, gives a single entry per CDR3 protein. Among around 490,000 distinct CDR3 sequences, about a quarter were seen once, and the ten largest hold less than 15%. Sequenced material: PBMCs. These TCRs come from a human donor in good health (CMV status not recorded). Some clones in this sample may be carry-over from other donors' samples.

This clonotype has ten or more counts. V and J are TRBV7-8 and TRBJ1-2; D is perhaps TRBD1 (5 bases). Trimming pared 0 bases from V and 7 bases from J, leaving 6 bases between. The germline CDR1 and CDR2 sequences are SGHVS and FQNEAQ. This CDR3 contains 12 residues. The CDR3 protein is CASSLAGGGYTF. In nucleotides, the CDR3 is TGTGCCAGCAGCTTAGCGGGGGGTGGCTACACCTTC.

V gene TRBV19 combines with J gene TRBJ1-2, with TRBD1 identical over 7 bases. In germline, CDR1 is LNHDA, CDR2 SQIVND (reference sequence). V lost 3 bases, J lost 5 bases, and 15 bases stayed unmatched. The CDR3 loop spans 17 amino acids. The CDR3 DNA is TGTGCCAGTAGTATTTGGGCCTCAGGACAGGAGAGGTATGGCTACACCTTC. This encodes CASSIWASGQERYGYTF.

The chain is built from TRBV29-1 and TRBJ2-5, with 10 bases fitting TRBD1. J was trimmed by 5 bases and V by 6 bases; bases with no gene match: 6. The CDR3 length is 13 residues. The germline V gene encodes CDR1 SQVTM and CDR2 ANQGSEA. CDR3 in DNA: TGCAGCGTCCACAGGACAGGGGGGGAGACCCAGTACTTC. It codes for CSVHRTGGETQYF.

The sample holds many counts of this clonotype. The V gene is TRBV7-9, the J gene TRBJ2-4, with 9 bases aligning to TRBD1. V gave up 5 bases and J gave up 3 bases; unmatched junction bases: 2. From germline, CDR1 is SEHNR and CDR2 FQNEAQ (reference sequence). This CDR3 region has 14 residues. The CDR3 loop reads CASSRTGVKNIQYF. For the CDR3, the DNA is TGTGCCAGCAGCCGGACAGGGGTCAAAAACATTCAGTACTTC.

In its sample, this clonotype was seen many times. V and J are TRBV7-2 and TRBJ2-5, with 15 bases aligning to TRBD2. The CDR3 contains 19 residues. V lost 2 bases, J lost 5 bases, and 12 bases stayed unmatched. CDR1 and CDR2 from the germline V gene are SGHTA and FQGNSA. CDR3 protein: CASSLRRTSGRAMGETQYF. CDR3 in DNA: TGTGCCAGCAGCTTAAGGAGGACTAGCGGGAGGGCCATGGGGGAGACCCAGTACTTC.

The chain links TRBV19 to TRBJ2-2; a weak D match, TRBD2 (6 bases). The V end lost 7 bases, the J end lost 7 bases, and 16 bases lay between the germline ends. Germline-derived CDR1 and CDR2 are LNHDA and SQIVND (reference sequence). The CDR3 consists of 14 residues. Written as DNA, the CDR3 is TGTGCCAGTATTAGGCCGGGGGAACACGGGGAGCTGTTTTTT. Its protein product is CASIRPGEHGELFF.

The rearrangement links TRBV24-1 to TRBJ2-3, with 8 bases matching TRBD2. V dropped 0 bases and J dropped 0; count of bases not matched to a gene: 13. The CDR3 has 20 residues. Looked up from germline, CDR1 is KGHDR and CDR2 is SFDVKD. DNA of the CDR3: TGTGCCACCAGTGATTTGGGTCCGAGCGGGAGAGGTGGGAGCACAGATACGCAGTATTTT. The encoded protein is CATSDLGPSGRGGSTDTQYF.

The rearrangement joins TRBV14 to TRBJ2-3, with unresolved D. The CDR3 spans 11 residues. V lost 5 bases and J lost 6, with 6 bases in between. Germline V gene data show CDR1 as SGHDN and CDR2 as FVKESK. The CDR3: CASSEIDTQYF. Here the CDR3 DNA reads TGTGCCAGCAGCGAAATTGATACGCAGTATTTT.

This rearrangement joins TRBV6-1 to TRBJ2-7; D not resolved. Per germline, CDR1 MNHNS and CDR2 SASEGT. The CDR3 runs 11 residues. V was trimmed by 7 bases and J by 3 bases, leaving 7 bases between them. The CDR3 reads CASTQFYEQYV. The CDR3 nucleotides are TGTGCCAGCACTCAGTTCTACGAGCAGTACGTC.

This clonotype showed up just a few times. The rearrangement uses TRBV7-2 and TRBJ2-4, with TRBD1 identical over 11 bases. In germline, CDR1 is SGHTA, CDR2 FQGNSA. The CDR3 has 16 amino acids. V lost 5 bases, J lost 4 bases, and 7 bases stayed unmatched. The CDR3 coding sequence is TGTGCCAGCAGCCTGGGACAGGGGGTTGGGAAAAACATTCAGTACTTC. Translating it yields CASSLGQGVGKNIQYF.

The V call is TRBV5-1, the J call TRBJ2-4; D may be TRBD2 (6 bases). Trimming shortened V by 4 bases and J by 10 bases, and 18 bases separated the two germline ends. Germline values: CDR1 SGHRS, CDR2 YFSETQ. This CDR3 contains 14 residues. The CDR3 sequence: CASSTIPGEGIQYF. As DNA, the CDR3 is TGCGCCAGCAGCACAATTCCGGGAGAGGGTATTCAGTACTTC.

This clonotype was observed a handful of times. The chain has TRBV14 and TRBJ2-1; 8 positions match TRBD1. The CDR3 sequence is 17 residues long. V was pared by 0 bases and J by 7 bases, with 11 bases of the junction left unmatched. Germline CDR1 SGHDN, CDR2 FVKESK. This CDR3 reads CASSQDRYWTGQNEQFF. CDR3 DNA: TGTGCCAGCAGCCAAGATCGATACTGGACAGGGCAAAATGAGCAGTTCTTC.

Many counts were recorded for this clonotype. This chain joins TRBV7-6 and TRBJ2-5; perhaps TRBD1 as D (5 bases). Between the trimmed V and J ends, which lost 2 bases and 6 bases, there was a span of 10 bases. This CDR3 has 13 residues. CDR1 and CDR2 from the germline V gene are SGHVS and FNYEAQ. The CDR3 nucleotides read TGTGCCAGCAGCTTACAGGGCTCCCAGACCCAGTACTTC. The encoded protein is CASSLQGSQTQYF.

The chain is built from TRBV4-1 and TRBJ1-5; D call uncertain. CDR1 is MGHRA and CDR2 is YSYEKL in the germline V gene. V was cut by 0 bases and J by 6 bases, with 6 bases left in between. The CDR3 has 13 residues. DNA for the CDR3: TGCGCCAGCAGCCAAGAGGGAGGTCAGCCCCAGCATTTT. It encodes CASSQEGGQPQHF.

This clonotype was found a few times. The V call is TRBV19, the J call TRBJ1-5; a possible D gene is TRBD1 (5 bases). This CDR3 comprises 12 residues. V shed 2 bases and J shed 15 bases, with 14 bases lying between them. In germline, CDR1 is LNHDA, CDR2 SQIVND (reference sequence). The CDR3 DNA reads TGTGCCAGTAGTATACGAAGTGGGACTCCGCATTTT. Protein sequence: CASSIRSGTPHF. The full variable domain, completed using reference TRBV19 and TRBJ1-5, is DGGITQSPKYLFRKEGQNVTLSCEQNLNHDAMYWYRQDPGQGLRLIYYSQIVNDFQKGDIAEGYSVSREKKESFPLTVTSAQKNPTAFYLCASSIRSGTPHFGDGTRLSIL.

A few counts support this clonotype. This rearrangement joins TRBV7-9 to TRBJ1-2, with D possibly being TRBD1 (5 bases). The V end was cut by 4 bases, the J end by 5 bases, with 20 bases between. Germline V lookup: CDR1 SEHNR, CDR2 FQNEAQ (reference sequence). The CDR3 runs 16 residues. The CDR3, as DNA: TGTGCCAGCAGCTCGGACCCGCCGGGACGGATATATGGCTACACCTTC. This translates into CASSSDPPGRIYGYTF.

This clonotype was seen a few times. The V gene is TRBV12-3 or TRBV12-4, the J gene TRBJ2-7; TRBD1 matches at 7 bases. The CDR3 extends over 17 amino acids. V shed 5 bases and J 3 bases; nucleotides not matched to a gene: 16. CDR3 region: CASSPRRIGGKGYEQYV. The CDR3 coding sequence is TGTGCCAGCAGTCCACGACGCATAGGGGGCAAAGGCTACGAGCAGTACGTC.

The J gene is TRBJ2-5, the V gene TRBV7-9; a weak D match, TRBD1 (5 bases). Trimming took 3 bases from V and 2 from J, leaving 10 bases between them. From germline, CDR1 is SEHNR and CDR2 FQNEAQ (reference sequence). The CDR3 is made up of 14 amino acids. The CDR3, as DNA: TGTGCCAGCAGCTTCCGACAGACTCAAGAGACCCAGTACTTC. It encodes CASSFRQTQETQYF.

The chain combines TRBV4-1 with TRBJ2-4, with D unresolved. Germline V gives CDR1 MGHRA, CDR2 YSYEKL. The CDR3 covers 16 residues. Trimming removed 1 base from V and 0 bases from J, with 10 bases in between. CDR3 nucleotides: TGCGCCAGCAGCCAAGGGGCCGCTCTAGCCAAAAACATTCAGTACTTC. It encodes CASSQGAALAKNIQYF.

This clonotype was counted a few times. The gene calls are TRBV11-1 and TRBJ2-1; 12 bases are a match to TRBD2. Germline V gives CDR1 SGHAT, CDR2 FQDESV (reference sequence). The CDR3 has 19 residues. J was trimmed by 0 bases and V by 1 base; bases with no gene match: 7. CDR3: CASSLELAGGPSSYNEQFF. CDR3 nucleotides: TGTGCCAGCAGCTTAGAACTAGCGGGAGGCCCGAGCTCCTACAATGAGCAGTTCTTC.

V and J are TRBV7-9 and TRBJ2-1, with TRBD2 as a possible D gene (5 bases). V shed 5 bases and J shed 0 bases, with 20 bases lying between them. Germline CDR1 and CDR2: SEHNR and FQNEAQ (reference sequence). This CDR3 comprises 18 residues. The CDR3 DNA follows: TGTGCCAGCAGCCCGAAGTTGTTTGACTACAGCTCCTACAATGAGCAGTTCTTC. Translation gives CASSPKLFDYSSYNEQFF. Full variable domain (missing parts from reference TRBV7-9 and TRBJ2-1): DTGVSQNPRHKITKRGQNVTFRCDPISEHNRLYWYRQTLGQGPEFLTYFQNEAQLEKSRLLSDRFSAERPKGSFSTLEIQRTEQGDSAMYLCASSPKLFDYSSYNEQFFGPGTRLTVL.

The rearrangement links TRBV11-2 to TRBJ1-3; possibly TRBD1 for D (5 bases). Trimming left V 5 bases short and J 3 bases short, with 14 bases between. Germline V gene data show CDR1 as SGHAT and CDR2 as FQNNGV. The CDR3 sequence is 15 residues long. As DNA, the CDR3 is TGTGCCAGCAGCCCGATGGGGCAGGGTGGAAACACCATATATTTT. Translated: CASSPMGQGGNTIYF.

This clonotype was found a few times. V gene TRBV12-5 combines with J gene TRBJ1-2; 9 positions match TRBD1. The CDR3 spans 14 residues. V shed 8 bases and J 4 bases; nucleotides not matched to a gene: 8. Germline V CDR1 and CDR2: LGHNT, FRNRAP. This CDR3 is CASTDPGQGYGYTF. The CDR3 region has the DNA TGTGCTAGTACTGATCCGGGACAGGGCTATGGCTACACCTTC.